Given below is one T cell receptor (beta chain) in context. The antigen is unknown. This entry is derived from a study of beta chain features in type 1 diabetes. General study findings and limits: Small HLA sub-analyses could not settle whether HLA shapes TCRB rearrangement.

A single heparinised blood sample, averaging approximately 110 mL, was obtained per donor. Naive, central memory, regulatory and stem cell-like memory cells within the CD4+ compartment were sorted using CD45RO/CCR7/CD25/CD127/CD95/CD27. Purities over 98% were achieved in all sorted populations. Germline CDR1 is MNHNS and CDR2 is SASEGT. CDR3 length: 15 residues. V shed 4 bases and J 1 base; nucleotides not matched to a gene: 5. Since all of the isolated RNA was reverse transcribed, expressed TCRB transcripts were what got sequenced. TCRdb's table, derived via immunoSEQ multiplex PCR, lists solely in-frame clones and lacks some. This sample has 200,000 to 250,000 clones, with roughly 14% found just once.

The sample consisted of naive CD4+ T cells from blood. The clonotype was recovered from a woman aged 40 to 50 in good health. V gene TRBV6-1 combines with J gene TRBJ1-2, with 8 bases aligning to TRBD1. The CDR3 nucleotides are TGTGCCAGCAGTGGGGGGACAGGAAATAACTATGGCTACACCTTC. Encoded protein: CASSGGTGNNYGYTF.